This T cell receptor beta chain derives from a study of T cell changes during pregnancy in multiple sclerosis. Here immunoSEQ multiplex PCR was the method, and the copy in TCRdb shows in-frame clones only, minus some. The sample lists about 75,000 clones; 90% to 95% were seen once. The CDR3 is made up of 15 amino acids. The germline V gene has CDR1 SNHLY and CDR2 FYNNEI. V trimming: 7 bases; J trimming: 8 bases; junction bases outside the gene matches: 13. The sequences come from CD4+ T cells from peripheral blood mononuclear cells, collected after pregnancy. This TCR was sampled from a female donor with multiple sclerosis, enrolled in a pregnancy study. The chain employs TRBV2 and TRBJ1-2; 10 bases are a match to TRBD1. The CDR3 here is CASTGTGEFGLGYTF. The CDR3 DNA reads as TGTGCCAGCACAGGGACAGGGGAATTCGGTTTGGGCTACACCTTC.